This paragraph covers one T cell receptor beta chain sequence. Its specificity is unknown. In germline, CDR1 is MNHEY, CDR2 SVGAGI. This CDR3 has 15 residues. Trimming removed 4 bases at V and 7 bases at J, with 14 bases between. The TCR-sequenced patients were three responders to pembrolizumab. This record comes from a study of PD-1 blockade in mismatch repair-deficient tumors. At the level of the study: Enrolled about 2013-2016, patients had progressing, pretreated mismatch repair-deficient cancers of about a dozen types.

Study results and limitations: After pembrolizumab, tumor-resident clones rose rapidly, then generally contracted before radiologic responses.

The assay was immunoSEQ multiplex PCR, and TCRdb's table has in-frame clones only and misses some. The profile shows approximately 16,000 clones, 84% of them singletons. The TCR originated in an adult with mismatch repair-deficient cancer. The chain carries TRBV6-5 and TRBJ1-6; D unresolved. The material sequenced was PBMCs, taken about 23 weeks after starting pembrolizumab. The CDR3 DNA follows: TGTGCCAGCAGTTTGTTCCAGGAGGGCAATTCACCCCTCCACTTT. This gives the protein CASSLFQEGNSPLHF.